This T cell receptor beta chain stems from a study of CD8 T cells in ankylosing spondylitis. Broader study findings: CD8+ disease-linked clones were present at relatively low frequencies in blood. Matched synovial fluid from ankylosing spondylitis patients was reported to be enriched for disease-linked clones. Blood of patients with ankylosing spondylitis appeared to be characterized by a TCR beta motif of several highly homologous variants.

The germline V and J ends were trimmed by 2 bases and 5 bases, with 12 bases remaining between them. This CDR3 has 15 residues. As to this clonotype: Antigen specificity is unknown.

TCRdb re-called the 5' RACE reads with MiXCR, one entry per CDR3 protein. The sample consists of just over 350,000 distinct CDR3 sequences, 20% to 25% of them appearing once. The chain joins TRBV12-3 or TRBV12-4 to TRBJ1-4; a weak D match, TRBD1 (5 bases). This clonotype originated in a male donor with ankylosing spondylitis or in good health (not recorded which). The sequenced sample was blood, either unsorted or a sorted T cell fraction (not recorded which). The CDR3 DNA follows: TGTGCCAGCAGTTTATCCCTCGACAGCAATGAAAAACTGTTTTTT. It yields the protein CASSLSLDSNEKLFF.